The 5 T cell receptor beta chains below all came from one sample that was sequenced in a study of PD-L1 blockade in urothelial cancer. Time point reported: pretreatment peripheral blood. Some clones are missing from TCRdb's copy, which holds only in-frame ones; the method was immunoSEQ multiplex PCR. The sample lists 130,000 or so clones, 70% to 85% seen once, with under 3.5% in the top ten. The input for sequencing was PBMCs, taken around atezolizumab (anti-PD-L1) treatment. The receptors were gathered from a man between 45 and 60 years old with urothelial cancer.

The chain uses TRBV28 and TRBJ1-2, with 7 bases matching TRBD1. V lost 2 bases and J lost 4; bases outside the gene matches: 10. Germline CDR1 is MDHEN and CDR2 is SYDVKM. CDR3 length: 16 amino acids. The CDR3 bases are TGTGCCAGCAGTTTACGCGCAGGGGGTAAACCCTATGGCTACACCTTC. It encodes CASSLRAGGKPYGYTF.

This clone was recorded a few times. This chain connects TRBV9 to TRBJ2-3; 11 positions agree with TRBD2. The CDR3 spans 13 residues. V lost 0 bases and J lost 11; bases outside the gene matches: 2. From germline, CDR1 is SGDLS and CDR2 YYNGEE. As DNA, the CDR3 is TGTGCCAGCAGCGTAGCCACTAGCGGGGGGCAGTATTTT. The encoded protein is CASSVATSGGQYF.

This chain joins TRBV11-3 and TRBJ2-1, with TRBD1 identical over 8 bases. The CDR3 is made up of 13 amino acids. Germline values: CDR1 SGHNT, CDR2 YENEEA. Losses at the gene ends were 5 bases for V and 9 bases for J; bases not matched to a gene: 6. In nucleotides, the CDR3 is TGTGCCAGCAGCCCCAGGGGGCTTGGTGAGCAGTTCTTC. As protein: CASSPRGLGEQFF.

This sequence joins TRBV15 and TRBJ2-7; 7 bases line up with TRBD2. CDR1 LNHNV and CDR2 YYDKDF come from the germline V gene (reference sequence). This CDR3 has 15 residues. V shed 1 base, J shed 4 bases, and the junction held 7 bases outside the gene matches. CDR3 in amino acids: CATSRALASGYEQYF. The CDR3 DNA is TGTGCCACCAGCAGAGCCTTGGCTAGCGGTTACGAGCAGTACTTC.

The rearrangement joins TRBV5-1 to TRBJ2-7, with D perhaps matching TRBD2 (6 bases). V lost 3 bases and J 4 bases, leaving 17 bases between the germline ends. Germline-derived CDR1 and CDR2 are SGHRS and YFSETQ. The CDR3 is made up of 15 amino acids. As DNA, the CDR3 is TGCGCCAGCAGCTCCACCGGGACTTCTCTTTACGAGCAGTACTTC. Translation: CASSSTGTSLYEQYF.